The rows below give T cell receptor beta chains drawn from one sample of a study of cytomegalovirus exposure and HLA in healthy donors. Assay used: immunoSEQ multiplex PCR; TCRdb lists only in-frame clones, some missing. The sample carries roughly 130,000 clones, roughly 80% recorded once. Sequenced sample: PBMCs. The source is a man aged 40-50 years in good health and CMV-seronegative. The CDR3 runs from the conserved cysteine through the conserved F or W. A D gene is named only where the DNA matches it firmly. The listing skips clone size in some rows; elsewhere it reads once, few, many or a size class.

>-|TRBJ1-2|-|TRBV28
CATQQEVLNYGYTF
TGTGCCACCCAGCAGGAGGTTCTTAACTATGGCTACACCTTC
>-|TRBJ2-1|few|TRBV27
CASSLVSADNEQFF
TGTGCCAGCAGTTTGGTTAGCGCCGACAATGAGCAGTTCTTC
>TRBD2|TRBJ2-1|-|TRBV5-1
CASSSRLAGGPNNEQFF
TGCGCCAGCAGCTCCCGACTAGCGGGAGGGCCGAACAATGAGCAGTTCTTC
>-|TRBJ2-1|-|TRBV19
CASSIVGSRYNEQFF
TGTGCCAGTAGTATTGTGGGCTCACGGTACAATGAGCAGTTCTTC
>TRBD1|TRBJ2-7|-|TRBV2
CASTFQTGGAYEQYF
TGTGCCAGCACGTTCCAGACAGGGGGTGCCTACGAGCAGTACTTC
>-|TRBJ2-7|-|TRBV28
CASSPGQTYEQYF
TGTGCCAGCAGTCCTGGGCAGACCTACGAGCAGTACTTC
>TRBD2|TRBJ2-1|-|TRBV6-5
CASRVGGEGSNEQFF
TGTGCCAGCAGGGTTGGGGGGGAGGGGTCCAATGAGCAGTTCTTC
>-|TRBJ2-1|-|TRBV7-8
CANEPLSGPSYNEQFF
TGTGCCAACGAGCCCCTTAGCGGACCTTCCTACAATGAGCAGTTCTTC
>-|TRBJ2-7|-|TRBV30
CAWSARRASYEQYF
TGTGCCTGGAGTGCGCGCAGGGCCTCCTACGAGCAGTACTTC
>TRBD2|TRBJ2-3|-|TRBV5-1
CASSPPRGAGGSTDTQYF
TGCGCCAGCAGCCCCCCTCGGGGAGCGGGGGGAAGCACAGATACGCAGTATTTT
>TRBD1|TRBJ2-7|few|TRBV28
CASRPTGTGSSYEQYF
TGTGCCAGCAGGCCGACCGGGACAGGGAGCTCCTACGAGCAGTACTTC
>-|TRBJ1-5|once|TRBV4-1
CASSQGLSGGQPQHF
TGCGCCAGCAGCCAAGGGTTGAGTGGAGGGCAGCCCCAGCATTTT
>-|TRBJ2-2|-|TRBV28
CASTSNTGELFF
TGTGCCAGCACTTCCAACACCGGGGAGCTGTTTTTT
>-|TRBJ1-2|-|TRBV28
CASKTTNYGYTF
TGTGCCAGTAAGACAACTAACTATGGCTACACCTTC
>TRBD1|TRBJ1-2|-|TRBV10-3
CAIGQENYGYTF
TGTGCCATCGGACAGGAGAACTATGGCTACACCTTC
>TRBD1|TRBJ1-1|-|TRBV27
CASSSGDRVVTEAFF
TGTGCCAGCAGTTCGGGGGACAGGGTAGTCACTGAAGCTTTCTTT
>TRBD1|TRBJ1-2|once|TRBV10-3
CAISGDRGDYGYTF
TGTGCCATCAGTGGGGACAGGGGAGACTATGGCTACACCTTC
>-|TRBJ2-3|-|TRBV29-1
CSVSNSPTDTQYF
TGCAGCGTTTCTAACAGTCCCACAGATACGCAGTATTTT
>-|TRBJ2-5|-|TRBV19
CASSHRVPLRETQYF
TGTGCCAGTAGTCACCGGGTCCCTCTAAGGGAGACCCAGTACTTC
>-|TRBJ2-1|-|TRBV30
CAWSVQLTAGDIF
TGTGCCTGGAGTGTACAACTTACGGCAGGGGACATCTTC
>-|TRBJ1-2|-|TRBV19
CASSIDRAGYTF
TGTGCCAGTAGTATAGACAGGGCTGGCTACACCTTC
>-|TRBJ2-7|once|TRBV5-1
CASSRSATFSYEQYF
TGCGCCAGCAGCCGTAGCGCTACCTTCTCCTACGAGCAGTACTTC
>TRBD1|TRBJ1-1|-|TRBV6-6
CASSYSTGGTEAFF
TGTGCCAGCAGTTACTCGACAGGGGGCACTGAAGCTTTTTTT
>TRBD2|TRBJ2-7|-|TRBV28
CATDSGPSYEQYF
TGTGCCACCGATAGCGGGCCGTCCTACGAGCAGTACTTC
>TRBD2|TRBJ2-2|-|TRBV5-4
CASSLGLAVTGELFF
TGTGCCAGCAGCTTGGGACTAGCGGTTACCGGGGAGCTGTTTTTT
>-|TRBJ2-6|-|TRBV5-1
CASSVEGLLGGANVLTF
TGCGCCAGCAGCGTTGAGGGCCTCCTGGGTGGGGCCAACGTCCTGACTTTC
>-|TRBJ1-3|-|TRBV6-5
CASISPLSGNTIYF
TGTGCCAGCATCTCCCCGTTGTCTGGAAACACCATATATTTT
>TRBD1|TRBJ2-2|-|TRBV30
CAWKQGPNTGELFF
TGTGCCTGGAAACAGGGGCCGAACACCGGGGAGCTGTTTTTT
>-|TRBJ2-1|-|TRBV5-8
CASRKLGQAYNKQFF
TGTGCCAGCAGGAAACTGGGACAAGCCTACAATAAGCAGTTCTTC
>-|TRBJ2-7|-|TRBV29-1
CSVRSVAYEQYF
TGCAGCGTAAGGAGCGTAGCCTACGAGCAGTACTTC
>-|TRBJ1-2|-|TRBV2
CASSELEGSGYTF
TGTGCCAGCAGTGAATTGGAGGGATCCGGCTACACCTTC
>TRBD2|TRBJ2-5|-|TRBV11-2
CASSPWTSGRRRETQYF
TGTGCCAGCAGCCCCTGGACTAGCGGGAGACGACGGGAGACCCAGTACTTC
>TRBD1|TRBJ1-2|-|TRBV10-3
CAISPSMTGGGGYTF
TGTGCCATCAGCCCTTCCATGACAGGGGGCGGCGGCTACACCTTC
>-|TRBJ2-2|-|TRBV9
CASSAGFGRLNTGELFF
TGTGCCAGCAGCGCTGGGTTTGGGCGCCTGAACACCGGGGAGCTGTTTTTT
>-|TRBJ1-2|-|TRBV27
CASSSLGPYGYTF
TGTGCCAGCAGTTCCCTAGGCCCCTATGGCTACACCTTC
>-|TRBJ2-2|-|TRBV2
CASRGHLNTGELFF
TGTGCCAGCAGAGGACACTTGAACACCGGGGAGCTGTTTTTT
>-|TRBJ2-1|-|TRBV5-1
CASSPRPRGEEQFF
TGCGCCAGCAGCCCTAGACCCCGCGGGGAAGAGCAGTTCTTC
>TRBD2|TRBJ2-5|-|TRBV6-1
CASSEGVAGGGETQYF
TGTGCCAGCAGTGAAGGGGTAGCGGGGGGAGGTGAGACCCAGTACTTC
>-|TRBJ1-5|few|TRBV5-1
CASSPDTANQPQHF
TGCGCCAGCAGCCCGGACACTGCTAATCAGCCCCAGCATTTT
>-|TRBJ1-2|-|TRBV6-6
CASSYLATGNYGYTF
TGTGCCAGCAGTTACTTGGCTACAGGGAACTATGGCTACACCTTC
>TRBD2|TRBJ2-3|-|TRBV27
CASSRDTSSGSLRSDTQYF
TGTGCCAGCAGTCGGGACACCTCTAGCGGGAGCCTACGCTCAGATACGCAGTATTTT
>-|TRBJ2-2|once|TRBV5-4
CASKASANTGELFF
TGTGCCAGCAAGGCTAGTGCGAACACCGGGGAGCTGTTTTTT
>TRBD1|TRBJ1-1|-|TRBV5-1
CASSLGQGLLAEAFF
TGCGCCAGCAGCTTGGGACAGGGGTTGCTCGCTGAAGCTTTCTTT
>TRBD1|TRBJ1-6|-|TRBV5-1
CASSEEPGQWNSPLHF
TGCGCCAGCAGCGAGGAACCGGGACAGTGGAATTCACCCCTCCACTTT
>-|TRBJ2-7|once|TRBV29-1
CSVALQVSSYEQYF
TGCAGCGTTGCGTTACAGGTGAGCTCCTACGAGCAGTACTTC
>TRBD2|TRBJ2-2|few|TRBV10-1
CASSDGTSGTGELFF
TGCGCCAGCAGTGACGGGACTAGCGGGACCGGGGAGCTGTTTTTT
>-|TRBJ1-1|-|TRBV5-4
CASSPSFGARTEAFF
TGTGCCAGCAGCCCCTCGTTTGGGGCGCGGACTGAAGCTTTCTTT
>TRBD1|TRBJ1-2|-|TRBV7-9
CASSDGTGTRRGYTF
TGTGCCAGCAGCGATGGGACAGGTACTCGACGTGGCTACACCTTC
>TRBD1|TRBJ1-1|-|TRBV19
CASSIDRERTEAFF
TGTGCCAGTAGTATCGACAGGGAGAGGACTGAAGCTTTCTTT
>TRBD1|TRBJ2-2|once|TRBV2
CASTSDRPGELFF
TGTGCCAGCACTTCGGACAGGCCCGGGGAGCTGTTTTTT
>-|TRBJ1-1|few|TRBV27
CASRSAGGGNTEAFF
TGTGCCAGCAGGAGCGCGGGGGGTGGGAACACTGAAGCTTTCTTT
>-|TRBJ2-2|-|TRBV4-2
CASSQAIGGDTGELFF
TGTGCCAGCAGCCAAGCCATAGGGGGGGACACCGGGGAGCTGTTTTTT
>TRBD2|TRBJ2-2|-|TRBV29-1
CSAMGLAGDTGELFF
TGCAGCGCTATGGGACTAGCGGGAGACACCGGGGAGCTGTTTTTT